The source of this T cell receptor (beta chain) is a study of blood T cell repertoires in COVID-19. Points on this clone: Other DNA sequences in the same sample also yield this CDR3.

Authors' data handling: By means of reference gene primer amplification, nucleated cell counts were estimated. TCRdb keeps only in-frame clones here, not all; method: immunoSEQ multiplex PCR. V and J calls and clone size are copied from that table; D and trimming were computed from the DNA. This sample has roughly 190,000 clones; approximately 90% occur once, and the top ten carry about 22%. Germline V gene lookup returns CDR1 SNHLY and CDR2 FYNNEI. V lost 4 bases, J lost 1 base, and 2 bases stayed unmatched. There are 14 residues in the CDR3. The sample comprised PBMCs or T cells enriched from blood (not recorded which). J is TRBJ2-5 and V is TRBV2; 8 bases are a match to TRBD2. The TCR comes from a woman in her forties in a cohort exposed to, infected with or recovered from COVID-19 (not recorded which). The DNA of the CDR3 is TGTGCCAGCAGTGGAACTAGCGGCCAAGAGACCCAGTACTTC. It yields the protein CASSGTSGQETQYF.